This is a list of T cell receptor beta chains from one sample in a study of blood T cell repertoires in COVID-19. Sequencing was performed with immunoSEQ multiplex PCR; in TCRdb, only in-frame clones are kept and a portion is missing. This sample has roughly 480,000 clones, with roughly 89% found just once. Sequencing was performed on peripheral blood. These receptors all come from a man younger than 30 with COVID-19, enrolled during active disease. CDR3s include the opening cysteine and the closing phenylalanine or tryptophan. The D gene is left open where the match is weak. Some rows have no size entry. The others give once, few or many, or a class for an expanded clone.

>.|TRBV12-3/TRBV12-4|.|TRBJ2-7
CASSRTDSYEQYF
TGTGCCAGCAGTCGGACAGACTCCTACGAGCAGTACTTC
>.|TRBV11-3|once|TRBJ2-1
CASLDRTGYTYNEQFF
TGTGCCAGCCTAGATAGAACGGGGTACACCTACAATGAGCAGTTCTTC
>.|TRBV20-1|.|TRBJ1-3
CSASTGISGNTIYF
TGCAGTGCCAGTACAGGGATCTCTGGAAACACCATATATTTT
>.|TRBV5-1|.|TRBJ2-7
CASSLGYSTYEQYF
TGCGCCAGCAGCTTGGGGTACAGCACCTACGAGCAGTACTTC
>TRBD1|TRBV6-2/TRBV6-3|few|TRBJ1-1
CASSYSGGLNTEAFF
TGTGCCAGCAGTTACTCAGGGGGCCTGAACACTGAAGCTTTCTTT
>.|TRBV2|.|TRBJ1-5
CASSGVPGIAGPQHF
TGTGCCAGTTCTGGGGTACCAGGGATAGCAGGGCCCCAGCATTTT
>.|TRBV6-1|.|TRBJ2-1
CASSEEPYGDEQFF
TGTGCCAGCAGTGAAGAGCCATACGGGGATGAGCAGTTCTTC
>TRBD1|TRBV24-1|.|TRBJ2-2
CARGQGAAGELFF
TGTGCCCGGGGACAGGGGGCGGCCGGGGAGCTGTTTTTT
>.|TRBV7-9|.|TRBJ2-2
CASSSEGGRNTGELFF
TGTGCCAGCAGCTCAGAGGGGGGGCGGAACACCGGGGAGCTGTTTTTT
>TRBD1|TRBV10-3|.|TRBJ1-4
CAIGQATNEKLFF
TGTGCCATCGGACAGGCAACTAATGAAAAACTGTTTTTT
>.|TRBV12-3/TRBV12-4|once|TRBJ1-4
CASRRGHTEKLFF
TGTGCCAGCCGGAGAGGTCATACTGAAAAACTGTTTTTT
>TRBD1|TRBV5-1|.|TRBJ2-5
CASSLQDRGQETQYF
TGCGCCAGCAGCTTGCAGGACAGGGGCCAGGAGACCCAGTACTTC
>.|TRBV6-5|.|TRBJ2-1
CATRLAGQNNEQFF
TGTGCCACCAGACTGGCGGGGCAAAACAATGAGCAGTTCTTC
>.|TRBV6-1|once|TRBJ2-2
CASSEKPGTGELFF
TGTGCCAGCAGTGAAAAACCAGGAACCGGGGAGCTGTTTTTT
>.|TRBV6-5|.|TRBJ2-3
CASRPGVFFTDTQYF
TGTGCCAGCAGACCGGGGGTTTTCTTCACAGATACGCAGTATTTT
>TRBD2|TRBV10-3|.|TRBJ2-3
CAISEGLAGGDTQYF
TGTGCCATCAGTGAGGGCCTAGCGGGAGGAGATACGCAGTATTTT
>.|TRBV7-2|.|TRBJ1-2
CASSLDGTAGYTF
TGTGCCAGCAGCTTAGATGGAACAGCTGGCTACACCTTC
>TRBD2|TRBV19|.|TRBJ2-3
CASSGGKTSGTWADTQYF
TGTGCCAGTAGCGGGGGAAAGACTAGCGGGACCTGGGCAGATACGCAGTATTTT
>TRBD2|TRBV9|.|TRBJ2-3
CASSVSSGGAGDTQYF
TGTGCCAGCAGCGTTAGTAGCGGGGGGGCCGGGGATACGCAGTATTTT
>TRBD2|TRBV28|.|TRBJ2-7
CASSHTAAGAYEQYF
TGTGCCAGCAGTCACACCGCGGCGGGGGCCTACGAGCAGTACTTC
>TRBD2|TRBV24-1|.|TRBJ2-2
CATSDMTSQNTGELFF
TGTGCCACCAGTGATATGACTAGCCAGAACACCGGGGAGCTGTTTTTT
>TRBD1|TRBV7-8|once|TRBJ1-6
CASSLDRGYNSPLHF
TGTGCCAGCAGCTTAGACAGGGGGTATAATTCACCCCTCCACTTT
>.|TRBV12-3/TRBV12-4|.|TRBJ2-7
CASRGTEQYF
TGTGCCAGCCGGGGAACCGAGCAGTACTTC
>.|TRBV24-1|.|TRBJ1-6
CATSGGGTNSPLHF
TGTGCCACCAGTGGGGGGGGAACTAATTCACCCCTCCACTTT
>.|TRBV19|.|TRBJ2-7
CASSTHTARNEQYF
TGTGCCAGTAGTACCCATACAGCCCGCAACGAGCAGTACTTC
>.|TRBV6-1|.|TRBJ2-7
CASSEALNEQYF
TGTGCCAGCAGTGAAGCCCTTAACGAGCAGTACTTC
>.|TRBV5-1|once|TRBJ2-7
CASSWAESYEQYF
TGCGCCAGCAGTTGGGCAGAGTCCTACGAGCAGTACTTC
>.|TRBV5-1|.|TRBJ2-5
CASSSEAPGEETQYF
TGCGCCAGCAGCTCCGAGGCCCCGGGGGAAGAGACCCAGTACTTC
>TRBD2|TRBV9|.|TRBJ2-1
CASSVVASGSGYNEQFF
TGTGCCAGCAGCGTAGTGGCTAGCGGGAGTGGGTACAATGAGCAGTTCTTC
>TRBD1|TRBV11-2|.|TRBJ2-1
CASSGHGTGGRDEQFF
TGTGCCAGCAGCGGACACGGGACAGGGGGCAGGGATGAGCAGTTCTTC
>.|TRBV10-3|.|TRBJ1-1
CAISESRGGNTEAFF
TGTGCCATCAGTGAGTCAAGGGGCGGGAACACTGAAGCTTTCTTT
>.|TRBV30|.|TRBJ1-5
CAWSVLGGIGNQPQHF
TGTGCCTGGAGTGTACTAGGAGGAATCGGGAATCAGCCCCAGCATTTT
>.|TRBV7-8|.|TRBJ2-4
CASSRDRGTDIQYF
TGTGCCAGCAGCCGGGACCGGGGGACGGACATTCAGTACTTC
>TRBD1|TRBV7-9|.|TRBJ1-3
CASGHTGAGNTIYF
TGTGCCAGCGGCCACACAGGGGCTGGAAACACCATATATTTT
>.|TRBV19|few|TRBJ1-5
CASSIRDINQPQHF
TGTGCCAGTAGTATCCGGGACATAAATCAGCCCCAGCATTTT